This T cell receptor beta chain appears in the sequencing data of a study of prognosis after radiotherapy for stage I lung cancer (dated by TCRdb to the early 2020s). In the study overall: Between early 2018 and early 2019, roughly 19 patients with stage I NSCLC were enrolled in Nanjing, China. Fourteen patients had newly diagnosed primary stage I lung tumors, and a few had oligometastatic NSCLC after surgical resection of the primary tumor. All patients were considered medically inoperable, owing to comorbidities in 11 to 13 and refusal of surgery in over five. The cohort was made up of about a dozen men and more than five women, with a median age of approximately 74 years and an age range of 53 to 84 years. About 12 patients had adenocarcinoma and several had squamous cell carcinoma as the tumor histology. Image-guided IMRT or VMAT was used to deliver SBRT in 3 to 5 fractions at a biologically effective dose of at least 100 Gy. In every patient, SBRT was given without any concurrent therapy. After SBRT, distant metastases developed in about 20% of the 19 patients at a median of approximately seven months, while the remaining 15 patients had no significant progression. Peripheral blood TCR beta repertoires were profiled in stage I NSCLC patients before and after stereotactic body radiotherapy, and the repertoires were related to distant failure. The study sequenced 40 or so blood samples from around 19 patients, one before and one after SBRT per patient.

Two rounds of multiplex PCR were used to amplify the TCR beta CDR3 region from genomic DNA. The first PCR round used primers specific to each TRBV and TRBJ gene, and the primer sequences were filed in Chinese patent CN105087789A. Universal primers were used in the second PCR round. The Roche High Pure PCR Template Preparation Kit was used to extract genomic DNA from frozen PBMCs. The libraries underwent paired-end sequencing with 151 bp reads on an Illumina HiSeq 3000. On the authors' methods: Raw reads lacking the multiplex PCR primer sequences were removed with CutAdapt. Using PEAR, the high-quality paired reads were merged into contigs. By alignment to reference sequences, MiXCR assigned TRB V, D and J gene segments to each contig. To remove sequencing errors, CDR3 sequences were clustered according to base quality and sequence similarity. Shannon entropy, normalized by the natural log of the productive TCR sequence number, served as the measure of diversity. One minus Shannon entropy divided by the natural log of the number of unique clonotypes was used as the definition of clonality. Using the Youden index from ROC curves, the researchers picked the repertoire-metric cut-offs for progression-free survival, and all analyses were carried out in R 3.5.3. Starting from the raw public reads, TCRdb applied fastp trimming at Q25, assembled clones with MiXCR and retained in-frame beta chains. One record per CDR3 amino acid sequence lists the most common genes and DNA. In this record, the V and J calls reflect TCRdb's handling and not the investigators' own analysis. Counted in this sample were nearly 25,000 distinct CDR3 sequences; roughly two fifths of them appeared once. The leading ten clones occupy 20% to 25% of the sample.

All patients had node-negative disease on CT and PET/CT, and none had a history of other malignancies or had previously received chemotherapy or radiotherapy. Approximately 6 milliliters of peripheral venous blood were drawn into EDTA tubes at each of two time points. PBMCs were isolated by Ficoll-Paque Plus density-gradient centrifugation. Right after collection, samples were placed at -80 degrees C and kept there until analysis. V was cut back by 4 bases and J by 3 bases, leaving a gap of 19 bases between them. The germline V gene (reference sequence) gives CDR1 as DFQATT and CDR2 as SNEGSKA. From its cysteine to its phenylalanine, the CDR3 spans 16 amino acids. Only CDR3 DNA is held: 48 bases, read in frame from base 1. What the research found in general, with its limitations: Post-SBRT Shannon entropy and its change from baseline were lower in patients who developed distant metastases; baseline Shannon entropy was not associated with metastases. TRBV and TRBJ usage frequencies reportedly differed by metastasis status, in two V genes at baseline and in roughly 9 V and two J genes after SBRT. All reported P values were unadjusted for multiple comparisons. After SBRT, the number of unique TCR clones decreased (median about 9,900 before versus some 6,900 after; Wilcoxon paired P=0.011). The study was limited by the small cohort and short follow-up, and independent validation of the study findings is required. Whether the expanded TCR clones were tumor-specific was not determined.

A few counts support this clonotype. Its specific antigen is unknown. No base quality information exists; no much larger clone differs at one position. The sequence derives from a donor aged 50 or older with non-small cell lung cancer. The chain uses TRBV20-1 and TRBJ2-1; the D gene is possibly TRBD2, with 7 bases matching. This material consisted of PBMCs, taken before or after stereotactic body radiation therapy (not recorded which). The DNA sequence follows: TGCAGTGCTACCTCCGAGAGGGGGGGGGACTACAATGAGCAGTTCTTC. This gives the protein CSATSERGGDYNEQFF.